This T cell receptor (beta chain) is from a study of T cell responses to AZD1222 COVID-19 vaccine. The V gene lost 2 bases and the J gene lost 5 bases, with 15 bases spanning the gap. This CDR3 has 15 amino acids. The germline V gene encodes CDR1 ENHRY and CDR2 SYGVKD. TCRdb's copy holds only in-frame clones and misses some; the assay was immunoSEQ multiplex PCR. The profile covers approximately 150,000 clones, with about 89% appearing a single time and about 4% taken by the ten largest. The rearrangement links TRBV10-3 to TRBJ1-2; possibly TRBD1 for D (6 bases). The receptor comes from an adult who received the AZD1222 COVID-19 vaccine. This sample comprised peripheral blood, obtained 28 days after the second AZD1222 dose. CDR3 DNA sequence: TGTGCCATCAGTGAGCCTGGGGGGGGCGTTTATGGCTACACCTTC. Its translation is CAISEPGGGVYGYTF.